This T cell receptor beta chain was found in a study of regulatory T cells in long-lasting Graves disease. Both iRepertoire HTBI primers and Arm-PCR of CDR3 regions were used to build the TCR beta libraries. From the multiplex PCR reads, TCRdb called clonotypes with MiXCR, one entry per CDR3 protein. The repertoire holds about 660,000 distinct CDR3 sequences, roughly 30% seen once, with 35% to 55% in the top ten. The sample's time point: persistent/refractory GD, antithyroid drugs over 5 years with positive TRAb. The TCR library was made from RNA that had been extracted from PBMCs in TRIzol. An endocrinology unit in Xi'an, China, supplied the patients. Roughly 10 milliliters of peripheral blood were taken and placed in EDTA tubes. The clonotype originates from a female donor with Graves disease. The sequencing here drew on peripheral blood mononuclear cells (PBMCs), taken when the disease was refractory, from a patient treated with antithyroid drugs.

The CDR3 nucleotides are TGTGCCAGCAGCCTGAGGACAGGGATGAATCAGCCCCAGCATTTT. This translates into CASSLRTGMNQPQHF. The chain uses TRBV5-6 and TRBJ1-5; 8 nucleotides match TRBD1. The CDR3 is 15 residues long. Germline values: CDR1 SGHDT, CDR2 YYEEEE. The ends lost 4 bases at V and 4 bases at J; junction bases unmatched: 7.